A selection of T cell receptor beta chains follows, all from one sample in a study of cytomegalovirus exposure and HLA in healthy donors. Sequencing was performed with immunoSEQ multiplex PCR; in TCRdb, only in-frame clones are kept and a portion is missing. Of almost 200,000 clones listed, around 81% are singletons. Sample: PBMCs. Receptor source: a man under 40 in good health and CMV-seronegative. CDR3s include the opening cysteine and the closing phenylalanine or tryptophan. The D gene is left open where the match is weak. Part of the rows lack a size; the others show once, few, many or a class for expanded clones.

d_call	v_call	clone_size	j_call	cdr3_aa	cdr3_nt
NA	TRBV7-3	NA	TRBJ2-6	CASSLWAAGANVLTF	TGTGCCAGCAGCTTATGGGCAGCTGGGGCCAACGTCCTGACTTTC
TRBD1	TRBV9	NA	TRBJ2-3	CASSSRTGTITDTQYF	TGTGCCAGCAGCTCCCGGACAGGGACAATCACAGATACGCAGTATTTT
TRBD1	TRBV7-3	NA	TRBJ2-7	CASSVGQGPYEQYF	TGTGCCAGCAGCGTAGGACAGGGGCCCTACGAGCAGTACTTC
TRBD1	TRBV5-6	NA	TRBJ2-7	CASSHSTGLLFYEQYF	TGTGCCAGCAGCCACTCGACAGGGCTTCTCTTCTACGAGCAGTACTTC
NA	TRBV30	NA	TRBJ2-6	CAWSVSGTGANVLTF	TGTGCCTGGAGTGTATCGGGTACTGGGGCCAACGTCCTGACTTTC
TRBD2	TRBV7-7	NA	TRBJ2-5	CASSPSREGQETQYF	TGTGCTAGCAGCCCCTCCCGGGAGGGCCAAGAGACCCAGTACTTC
TRBD2	TRBV4-1	NA	TRBJ2-7	CASSQDRASGNYEQYF	TGCGCCAGCAGCCAAGATCGAGCTAGCGGGAACTACGAGCAGTACTTC
NA	TRBV27	NA	TRBJ2-7	CASSLGVKGGYEQYF	TGTGCCAGCAGTTTAGGGGTTAAAGGGGGTTACGAGCAGTACTTC
TRBD1	TRBV27	NA	TRBJ1-3	CASSSTGQGGNTIYF	TGTGCCAGCAGTTCGACGGGACAGGGGGGAAACACCATATATTTT
TRBD1	TRBV7-9	NA	TRBJ1-2	CASSDPRDRSNYGYTF	TGTGCCAGCAGCGATCCTAGGGACAGGTCTAACTATGGCTACACCTTC
NA	TRBV5-6	NA	TRBJ2-3	CASSPGMKLDTQYF	TGTGCCAGCAGCCCCGGGATGAAATTAGATACGCAGTATTTT
NA	TRBV9	NA	TRBJ2-7	CASSVGRVGPYEQYF	TGTGCCAGCAGCGTAGGGCGGGTCGGCCCCTACGAGCAGTACTTC
TRBD2	TRBV6-4	NA	TRBJ2-3	CASSITSGSADTQYF	TGTGCCAGCAGTATAACTAGCGGGAGCGCCGATACGCAGTATTTT
TRBD2	TRBV7-3	NA	TRBJ2-3	CASSLDGRAGTDTQYF	TGTGCCAGCAGCTTGGACGGGAGGGCGGGAACAGATACGCAGTATTTT
NA	TRBV20-1	once	TRBJ1-2	CSARSRRGYTF	TGCAGTGCTAGATCCAGGCGCGGCTACACCTTC
TRBD1	TRBV28	NA	TRBJ1-2	CASRRSRGQEGYTF	TGTGCCAGCAGGCGGAGCAGGGGGCAGGAAGGCTACACCTTC
NA	TRBV4-2	NA	TRBJ2-7	CASSQGDEQYF	TGTGCCAGCAGCCAGGGAGACGAGCAGTACTTC
NA	TRBV10-3	once	TRBJ1-4	CAISESRGATNEKLFF	TGTGCCATCAGTGAGTCGCGGGGGGCGACTAATGAAAAACTGTTTTTT
TRBD2	TRBV19	NA	TRBJ2-5	CASSIGRTRETQYF	TGTGCCAGTAGTATAGGACGGACTAGAGAGACCCAGTACTTC
NA	TRBV6-5	few	TRBJ2-7	CASSYSRSSGHEQYF	TGTGCCAGCAGTTACTCCCGGAGTAGCGGCCACGAGCAGTACTTC
NA	TRBV5-1	NA	TRBJ2-7	CASSSGLSSYEQYF	TGCGCCAGCAGTTCTGGACTTTCCTCCTACGAGCAGTACTTC
NA	TRBV5-1	NA	TRBJ1-2	CASTPGGGERGYTF	TGCGCCAGCACCCCTGGCGGGGGAGAGCGAGGCTACACCTTC
NA	TRBV6-5	NA	TRBJ2-7	CAGGIEQYF	TGTGCCGGGGGGATCGAGCAGTACTTC
TRBD1	TRBV28	NA	TRBJ2-7	CASRGDRSYEQYF	TGTGCCAGCAGGGGGGACAGATCCTACGAGCAGTACTTC
TRBD1	TRBV28	NA	TRBJ1-1	CASSLGAGGSGEAFF	TGTGCCAGCAGTTTGGGAGCAGGGGGCTCGGGTGAAGCTTTCTTT